A selection of T cell receptor beta chains follows, all from one sample in a study of blood T cell repertoires in COVID-19. Sequencing was performed with immunoSEQ multiplex PCR; in TCRdb, only in-frame clones are kept and a portion is missing. The sample consists of about 400,000 clones, 88% of them appearing once. Input material: PBMCs or T cells enriched from blood (not recorded which). Receptors were obtained from a woman aged 40 to 50 with acute COVID-19. CDR3s include the opening cysteine and the closing phenylalanine or tryptophan. Fields, in order: V gene, J gene, CDR3 protein.

TRBV27	TRBJ2-7	CASSPRGGSSYEQYF
TRBV10-2	TRBJ2-5	CASRRGEQETQYF
TRBV19	TRBJ1-5	CASGQGSNQPQHF
TRBV6-5	TRBJ2-1	CASSYGTSGFGDEQFF
TRBV3-1/TRBV3-2	TRBJ2-3	CASSQDLAGSTQYF
TRBV5-1	TRBJ1-6	CASSEDRARSPLHF
TRBV19	TRBJ2-6	CASSDRRLSGANVLTF
TRBV5-1	TRBJ2-7	CASSLPGGEQYF
TRBV4-1	TRBJ1-1	CASSHATGGIEAFF
TRBV10-1	TRBJ2-3	CARLEAGGTDTQYF
TRBV9	TRBJ2-7	CASRDSSSGTGAYEQYF
TRBV18	TRBJ1-1	CASATRQKNTEAFF
TRBV5-4	TRBJ2-2	CASSWMTSGSGELFF
TRBV7-9	TRBJ2-3	CASSLALYQGTDTQYF
TRBV30	TRBJ1-2	CAFLLGNYGYTF
TRBV2	TRBJ2-1	CASSVLITGSEQFF
TRBV20-1	TRBJ2-3	CSASVAGGPRSDTQYF
TRBV5-8	TRBJ2-2	CASSPRSSGGTGELFF
TRBV5-1	TRBJ1-1	CASSLPTTNTEAFF
TRBV12-5	TRBJ2-7	CASGRGQGTYEQYF
TRBV10-3	TRBJ2-7	CAISELVYEQYF
TRBV30	TRBJ2-5	CAWSPTSGGIETQYF
TRBV5-1	TRBJ2-7	CASSSGQSYEQYF
TRBV12-3/TRBV12-4	TRBJ1-2	CASSLDRAWGYTF
TRBV29-1	TRBJ1-1	CSLSLGAKNTEAFF
TRBV5-1	TRBJ2-7	CASSLRQLGEQYF